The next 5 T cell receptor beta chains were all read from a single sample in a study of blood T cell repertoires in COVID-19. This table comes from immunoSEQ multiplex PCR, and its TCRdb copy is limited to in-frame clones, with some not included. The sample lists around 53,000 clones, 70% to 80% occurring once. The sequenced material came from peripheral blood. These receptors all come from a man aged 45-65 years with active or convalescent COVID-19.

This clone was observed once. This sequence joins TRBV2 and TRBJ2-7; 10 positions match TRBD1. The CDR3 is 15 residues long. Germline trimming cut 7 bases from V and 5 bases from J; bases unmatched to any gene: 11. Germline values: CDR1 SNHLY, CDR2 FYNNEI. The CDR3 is CASNLLSGQGNEQYF. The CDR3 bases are TGTGCCAGCAATCTGTTGTCGGGACAGGGGAACGAGCAGTACTTC.

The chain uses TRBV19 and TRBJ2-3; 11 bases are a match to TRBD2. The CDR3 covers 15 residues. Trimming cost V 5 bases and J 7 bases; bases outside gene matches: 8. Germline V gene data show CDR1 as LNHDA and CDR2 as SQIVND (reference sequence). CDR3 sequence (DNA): TGTGCCAGTAGTCTTACTAGCGGGAGTCGGAATACGCAGTATTTT. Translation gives CASSLTSGSRNTQYF. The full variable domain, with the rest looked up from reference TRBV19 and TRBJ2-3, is DGGITQSPKYLFRKEGQNVTLSCEQNLNHDAMYWYRQDPGQGLRLIYYSQIVNDFQKGDIAEGYSVSREKKESFPLTVTSAQKNPTAFYLCASSLTSGSRNTQYFGPGTRLTVL.

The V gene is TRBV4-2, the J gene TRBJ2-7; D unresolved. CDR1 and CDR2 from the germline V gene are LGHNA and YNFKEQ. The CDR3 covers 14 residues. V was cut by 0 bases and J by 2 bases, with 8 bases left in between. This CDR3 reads CASSQEEVPYEQYF. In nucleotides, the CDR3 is TGTGCCAGCAGCCAAGAAGAGGTCCCCTACGAGCAGTACTTC.

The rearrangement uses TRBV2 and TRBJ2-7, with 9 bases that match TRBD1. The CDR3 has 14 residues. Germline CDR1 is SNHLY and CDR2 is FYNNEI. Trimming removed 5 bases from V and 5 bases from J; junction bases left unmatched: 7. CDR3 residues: CASSSGTGFNEQYF. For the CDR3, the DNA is TGTGCCAGCAGTTCCGGGACAGGGTTCAACGAGCAGTACTTC. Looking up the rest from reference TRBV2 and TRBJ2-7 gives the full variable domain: EPEVTQTPSHQVTQMGQEVILRCVPISNHLYFYWYRQILGQKVEFLVSFYNNEISEKSEIFDDQFSVERPDGSNFTLKIRSTKLEDSAMYFCASSSGTGFNEQYFGPGTRLTVT.

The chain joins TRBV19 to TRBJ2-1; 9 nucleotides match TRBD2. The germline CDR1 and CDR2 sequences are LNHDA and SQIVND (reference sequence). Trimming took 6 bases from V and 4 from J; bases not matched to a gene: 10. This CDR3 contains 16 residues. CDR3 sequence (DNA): TGTGCCAGTAGCCCCTTGGAAGCGGGAGGTTACAATGAGCAGTTCTTC. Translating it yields CASSPLEAGGYNEQFF.